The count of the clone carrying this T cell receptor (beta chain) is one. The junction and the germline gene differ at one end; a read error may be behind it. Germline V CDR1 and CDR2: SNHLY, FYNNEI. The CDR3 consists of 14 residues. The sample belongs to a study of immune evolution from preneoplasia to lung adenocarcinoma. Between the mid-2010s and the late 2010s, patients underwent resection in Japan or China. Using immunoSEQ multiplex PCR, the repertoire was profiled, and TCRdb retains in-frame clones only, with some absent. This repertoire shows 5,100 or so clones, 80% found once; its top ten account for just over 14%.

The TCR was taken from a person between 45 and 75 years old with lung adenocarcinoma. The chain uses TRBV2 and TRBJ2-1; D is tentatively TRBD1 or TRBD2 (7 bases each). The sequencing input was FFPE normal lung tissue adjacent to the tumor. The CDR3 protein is CTSSQGGAYNEQFF. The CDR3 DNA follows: TGTACCAGCAGCCAGGGGGGGGCTTACAATGAGCAGTTCTTC.